What follows is one TCR beta chain and its context. Its cognate antigen is unknown. These data come from a study of shared clonotypes between healthy human individuals. Overall study context: Three plates each covered CD4 naive and memory; CD8 naive two, CD8 memory one.

Study observations and caveats: Few donors restricted represented genetic and exposure-history diversity.

Methods used by the authors: Filtering differed, since immunoSEQ gave only junction sequences and no quality scores. Assay: immunoSEQ multiplex PCR; the TCRdb copy retains only in-frame clones and omits some. That table gives V, J and clone size, and the DNA gave D and trimming. In the table there are around 2.5 million clones, 93% of which are singletons. This CDR3 region has 15 residues. V was pared by 0 bases and J by 4 bases, with 14 bases between. CDR1 SGHRS and CDR2 YFSETQ come from the germline V gene. The material sequenced was naive CD4+ T cells from PBMCs. Subset: CD45RA+ positively selected. The V call is TRBV5-1, the J call TRBJ2-7, with no clear D. The TCR originated in a young man in good health. Some clones in this sample may be carry-over from other donors' samples. The CDR3: CASSLDNLAPYEQYF. As DNA, the CDR3 is TGCGCCAGCAGCTTGGATAACCTGGCCCCTTACGAGCAGTACTTC.